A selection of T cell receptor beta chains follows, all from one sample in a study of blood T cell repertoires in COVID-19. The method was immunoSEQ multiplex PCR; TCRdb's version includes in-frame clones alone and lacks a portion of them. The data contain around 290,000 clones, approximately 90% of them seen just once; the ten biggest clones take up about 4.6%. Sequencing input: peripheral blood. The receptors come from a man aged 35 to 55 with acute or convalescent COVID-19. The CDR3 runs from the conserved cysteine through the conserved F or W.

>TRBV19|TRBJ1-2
CASSSDRVNYGYTF
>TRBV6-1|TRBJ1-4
CASSEVSLGRLFF
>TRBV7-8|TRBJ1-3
CASSLTDTIYF
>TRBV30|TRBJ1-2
CAWSGRRRDNYGYTF
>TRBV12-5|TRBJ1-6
CASGLLIAGSYNSPLHF
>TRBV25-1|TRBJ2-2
CASSEAQGADGELFF
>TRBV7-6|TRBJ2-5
CASSLVSSGQETQYF
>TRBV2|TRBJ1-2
CASSTGLGYTF
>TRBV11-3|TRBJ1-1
CASSGALRDTEAFF
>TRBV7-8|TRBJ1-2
CASSVIGQGLYGYTF
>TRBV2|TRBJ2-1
CASSGGQAYNEQFF
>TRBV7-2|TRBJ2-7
CASSLAWGVFNEQYF
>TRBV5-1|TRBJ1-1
CASSLTGIPNTEAFF